A single sample gave rise to the 2 T cell receptor beta chains below, sequenced in a study of T cells in Graves' hyperthyroidism and ophthalmopathy. Amplification yielded TCR beta CDR3 regions, with RNA transcripts as the source. The study used the HTBI primer set for a first-round RT-PCR of the TCR CDR3. TCRdb ran MiXCR on the multiplex PCR reads and lists one entry per CDR3 protein. The sample shows some 490,000 distinct CDR3 sequences, under 25% of them seen only once. Sequences were obtained from blood. These receptor sequences come from a woman in her 70s with Graves' ophthalmopathy.

The V gene is TRBV18, the J gene TRBJ2-5; no clear D. V was pared by 3 bases and J by 4 bases, with 3 bases between. Germline V CDR1 and CDR2: KGHSH, LQKENI. The CDR3 loop spans 11 amino acids. The CDR3: CASSPVETQYF. As DNA, the CDR3 is TGTGCCAGCTCACCGGTAGAGACCCAGTACTTC.

This clonotype was seen ten or more times. The V and J genes are TRBV28 and TRBJ2-7; D uncertain. CDR1 is MDHEN and CDR2 is SYDVKM in the germline V gene. V lost 4 bases and J lost 1, with 14 bases in between. The CDR3 is 15 residues long. CDR3 residues: CASSSPLATSYEQYF. Here the CDR3 DNA reads TGTGCCAGCAGTTCCCCGTTGGCAACGTCCTACGAGCAGTACTTC.